Below, one T cell receptor beta chain is given with its context. In the original workflow: Amplification from reference gene primers served as the basis for estimated nucleated cell counts. Only in-frame clones appear in the TCRdb table, and some are missing; sequencing was by immunoSEQ multiplex PCR. That table furnishes V, J and clone size, whereas the DNA furnished D and trimming. The repertoire holds some 130,000 clones, with roughly 90% as singletons. This record belongs to a study of blood T cell repertoires in COVID-19. At the level of the study: From T cells, B-cell-depleted T cells, or PBMCs came the material, which was cDNA or gDNA.

This receptor was obtained from a man aged 60 to 75 with COVID-19, enrolled during active disease. Input material: peripheral blood.

The CDR3 DNA reads as TGTGCCAGCAACCGACAGGGGGTAAGCACTGAAGCTTTCTTT. As protein: CASNRQGVSTEAFF. The V gene is TRBV9, the J gene TRBJ1-1, with 9 bases lining up with TRBD1. J gave up 4 bases and V 6 bases, and 7 bases lay outside the gene matches. This CDR3 contains 14 residues. Germline V gene lookup returns CDR1 SGDLS and CDR2 YYNGEE.